Sequencing of this T cell receptor (beta chain) was carried out in a study of cytomegalovirus exposure and HLA in healthy donors. The study, taken as a whole, reports: By a later analysis, the bulk of CMV-associated TCR beta chains appeared HLA-restricted. Confirmation was obtained in vitro that a few CMV-associated chains are specific for CMV antigens.

As for this clone: Antigen unknown.

The CDR3 loop spans 12 amino acids. V was shortened by 2 bases and J by 8 bases, with 9 bases between the two germline ends. Germline CDR1 MNHNS, CDR2 SASEGT. The PCR contained 60 Vbeta and 13 Jbeta primers. The protocol was immunoSEQ multiplex PCR, while the TCRdb copy is restricted to in-frame clones and leaves out a portion. Altogether 150,000 to 200,000 clones are present, approximately 70% being singletons, with the ten largest covering roughly 7.1%. The specimen sequenced was PBMCs. J is TRBJ1-2 and V is TRBV6-1; D unresolved. The TCR sequence derives from a man aged 40-55 years in good health and CMV-seropositive. The DNA for the CDR3 is TGTGCCAGCAGTGAAAGGAGGAGCGGCTACACCTTC. Translating it yields CASSERRSGYTF.